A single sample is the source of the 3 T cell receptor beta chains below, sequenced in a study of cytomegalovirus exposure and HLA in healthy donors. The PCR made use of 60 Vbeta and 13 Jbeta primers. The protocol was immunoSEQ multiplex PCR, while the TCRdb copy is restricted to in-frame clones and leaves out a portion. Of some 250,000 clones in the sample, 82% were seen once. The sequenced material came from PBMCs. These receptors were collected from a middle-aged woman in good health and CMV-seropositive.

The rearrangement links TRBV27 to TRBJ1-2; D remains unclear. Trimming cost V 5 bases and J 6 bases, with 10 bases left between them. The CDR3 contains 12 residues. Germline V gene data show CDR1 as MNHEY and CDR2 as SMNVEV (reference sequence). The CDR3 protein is CASSERGNGYTF. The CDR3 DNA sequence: TGTGCCAGCAGTGAACGAGGGAATGGCTACACCTTC.

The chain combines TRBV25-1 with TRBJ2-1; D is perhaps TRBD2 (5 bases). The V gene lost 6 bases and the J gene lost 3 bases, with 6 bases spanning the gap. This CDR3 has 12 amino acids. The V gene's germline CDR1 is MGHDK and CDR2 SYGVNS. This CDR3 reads CASREGYNEQFF. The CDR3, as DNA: TGTGCCAGCAGAGAGGGCTACAATGAGCAGTTCTTC.

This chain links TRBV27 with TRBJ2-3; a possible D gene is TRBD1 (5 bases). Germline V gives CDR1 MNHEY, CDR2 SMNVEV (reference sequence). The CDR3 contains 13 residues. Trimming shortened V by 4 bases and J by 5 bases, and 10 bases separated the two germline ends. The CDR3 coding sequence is TGTGCCAGCAGTTCCTACCAGGGAGATACGCAGTATTTT. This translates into CASSSYQGDTQYF.